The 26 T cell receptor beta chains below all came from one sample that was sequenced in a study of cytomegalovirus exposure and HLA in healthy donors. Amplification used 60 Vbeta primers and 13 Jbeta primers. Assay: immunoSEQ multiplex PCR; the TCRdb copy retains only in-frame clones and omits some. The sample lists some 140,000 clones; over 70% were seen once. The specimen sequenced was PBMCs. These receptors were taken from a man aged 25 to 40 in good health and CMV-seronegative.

CDR3 nucleotides: TGCAGCGTTGAGGGACTAGCAACAGATACGCAGTATTTT. As protein: CSVEGLATDTQYF. The chain recombines TRBV29-1 with TRBJ2-3; 9 bases fit TRBD2. CDR3 length equals 13 residues. V lost 3 bases and J lost 3; bases outside the gene matches: 1. Germline CDR1 is SQVTM and CDR2 is ANQGSEA.

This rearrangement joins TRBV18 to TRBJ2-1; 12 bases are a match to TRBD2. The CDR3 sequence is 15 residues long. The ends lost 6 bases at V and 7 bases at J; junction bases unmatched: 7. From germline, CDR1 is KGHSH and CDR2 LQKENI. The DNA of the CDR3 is TGTGCCAGCTCCCCCACTAGCGGGAGGTCGAATGAGCAGTTCTTC. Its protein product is CASSPTSGRSNEQFF.

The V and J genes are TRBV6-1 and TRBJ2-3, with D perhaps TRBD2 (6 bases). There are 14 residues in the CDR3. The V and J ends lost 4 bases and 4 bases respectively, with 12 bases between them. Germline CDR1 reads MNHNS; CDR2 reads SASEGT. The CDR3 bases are TGTGCCAGCAGTGGTTTCGGGAGTGCAGATACGCAGTATTTT. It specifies CASSGFGSADTQYF.

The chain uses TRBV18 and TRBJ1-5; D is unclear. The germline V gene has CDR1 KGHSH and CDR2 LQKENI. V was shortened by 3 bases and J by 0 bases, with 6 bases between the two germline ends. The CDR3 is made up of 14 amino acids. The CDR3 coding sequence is TGTGCCAGCTCACCGACTAATAGCAATCAGCCCCAGCATTTT. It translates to CASSPTNSNQPQHF.

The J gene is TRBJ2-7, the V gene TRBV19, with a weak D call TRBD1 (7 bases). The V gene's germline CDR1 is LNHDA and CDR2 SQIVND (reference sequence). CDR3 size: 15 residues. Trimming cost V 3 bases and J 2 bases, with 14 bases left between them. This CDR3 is CASSISGGNTYEQYF. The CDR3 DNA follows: TGTGCCAGTAGTATTTCAGGGGGGAATACCTACGAGCAGTACTTC.

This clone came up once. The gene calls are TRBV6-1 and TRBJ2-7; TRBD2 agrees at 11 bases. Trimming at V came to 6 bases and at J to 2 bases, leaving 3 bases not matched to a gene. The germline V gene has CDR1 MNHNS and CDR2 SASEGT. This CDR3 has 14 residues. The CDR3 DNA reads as TGTGCCAGCAGGAATAGCGGGAGGGCCTACGAGCAGTACTTC. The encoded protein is CASRNSGRAYEQYF.

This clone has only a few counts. CDR3: CASSQRASDSYNEQFF. The CDR3 DNA is TGTGCCAGCAGCCAAAGGGCTAGCGACTCCTACAATGAGCAGTTCTTC. The chain combines TRBV11-2 with TRBJ2-1; maybe TRBD2 (6 bases). Trimming shortened V by 5 bases and J by 0 bases, and 14 bases separated the two germline ends. Germline V gene sequence: CDR1 SGHAT, CDR2 FQNNGV. The CDR3 is made up of 16 amino acids.

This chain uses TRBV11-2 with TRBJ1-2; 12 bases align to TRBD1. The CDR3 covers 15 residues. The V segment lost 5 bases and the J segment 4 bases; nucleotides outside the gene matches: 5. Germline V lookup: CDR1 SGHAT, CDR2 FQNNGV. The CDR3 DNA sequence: TGTGCCAGCAGCCCGGGGACAGGGGGCACCTATGGCTACACCTTC. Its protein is CASSPGTGGTYGYTF.

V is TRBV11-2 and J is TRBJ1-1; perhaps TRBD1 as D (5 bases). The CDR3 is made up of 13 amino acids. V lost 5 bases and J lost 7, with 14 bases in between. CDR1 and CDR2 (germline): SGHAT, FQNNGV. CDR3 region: CASSLGQGGEAFF. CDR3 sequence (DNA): TGTGCCAGCAGCCTAGGACAAGGTGGTGAAGCTTTCTTT. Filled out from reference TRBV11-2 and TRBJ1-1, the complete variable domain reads EAGVAQSPRYKIIEKRQSVAFWCNPISGHATLYWYQQILGQGPKLLIQFQNNGVVDDSQLPKDRFSAERLKGVDSTLKIQPAKLEDSAVYLCASSLGQGGEAFFGQGTRLTVV.

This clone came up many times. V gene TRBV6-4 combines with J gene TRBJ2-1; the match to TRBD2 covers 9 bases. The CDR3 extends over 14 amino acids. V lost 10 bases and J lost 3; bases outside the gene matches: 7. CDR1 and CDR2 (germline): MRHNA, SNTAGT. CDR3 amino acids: CATAGGPGYNEQFF. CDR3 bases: TGTGCCACCGCGGGAGGGCCGGGCTACAATGAGCAGTTCTTC.

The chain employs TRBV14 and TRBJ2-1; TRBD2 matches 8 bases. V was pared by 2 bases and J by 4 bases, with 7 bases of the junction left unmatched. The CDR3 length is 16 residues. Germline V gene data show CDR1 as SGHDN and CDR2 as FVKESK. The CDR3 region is CASSQPGLAQYNEQFF. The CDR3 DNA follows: TGTGCCAGCAGCCAACCCGGACTAGCCCAGTACAATGAGCAGTTCTTC.

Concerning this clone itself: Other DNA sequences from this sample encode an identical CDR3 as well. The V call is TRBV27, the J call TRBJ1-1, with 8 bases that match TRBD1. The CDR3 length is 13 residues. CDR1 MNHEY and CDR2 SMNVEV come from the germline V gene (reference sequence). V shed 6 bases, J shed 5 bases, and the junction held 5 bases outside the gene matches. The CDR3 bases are TGTGCCAGCAGCCCGGACAGGGCGACTGAAGCTTTCTTT. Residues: CASSPDRATEAFF.

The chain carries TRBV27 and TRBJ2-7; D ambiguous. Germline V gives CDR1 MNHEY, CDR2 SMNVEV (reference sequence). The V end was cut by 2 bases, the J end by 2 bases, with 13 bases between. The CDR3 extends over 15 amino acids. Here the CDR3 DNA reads TGTGCCAGCAGTTTAAGTGGGCGCACTCCCTACGAGCAGTACTTC. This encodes CASSLSGRTPYEQYF.

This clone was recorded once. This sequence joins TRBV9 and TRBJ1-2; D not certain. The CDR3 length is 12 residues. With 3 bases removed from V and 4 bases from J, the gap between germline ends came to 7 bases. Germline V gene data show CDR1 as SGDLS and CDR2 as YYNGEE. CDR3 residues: CASSGGTYGYTF. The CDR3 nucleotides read TGTGCCAGCAGCGGCGGCACCTATGGCTACACCTTC.

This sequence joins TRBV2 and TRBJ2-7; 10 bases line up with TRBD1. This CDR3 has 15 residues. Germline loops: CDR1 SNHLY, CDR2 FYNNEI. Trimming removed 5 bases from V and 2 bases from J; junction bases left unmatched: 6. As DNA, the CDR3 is TGTGCCAGCAGTCTAGACAGGGGGCGCACCTACGAGCAGTACTTC. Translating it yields CASSLDRGRTYEQYF. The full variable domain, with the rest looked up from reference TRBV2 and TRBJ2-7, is EPEVTQTPSHQVTQMGQEVILRCVPISNHLYFYWYRQILGQKVEFLVSFYNNEISEKSEIFDDQFSVERPDGSNFTLKIRSTKLEDSAMYFCASSLDRGRTYEQYFGPGTRLTVT.

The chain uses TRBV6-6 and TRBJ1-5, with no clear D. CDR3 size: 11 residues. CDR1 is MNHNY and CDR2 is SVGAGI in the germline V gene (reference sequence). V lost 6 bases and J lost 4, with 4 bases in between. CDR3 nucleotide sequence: TGTGCCAGCAGCCAAAATCAGCCCCAGCATTTT. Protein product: CASSQNQPQHF.

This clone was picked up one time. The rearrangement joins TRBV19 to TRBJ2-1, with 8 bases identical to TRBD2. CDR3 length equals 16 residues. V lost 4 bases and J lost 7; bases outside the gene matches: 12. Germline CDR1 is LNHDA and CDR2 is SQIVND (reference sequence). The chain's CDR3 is CASSKTSGGGWNEQFF. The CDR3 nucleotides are TGTGCCAGTAGTAAAACAAGCGGGGGAGGGTGGAATGAGCAGTTCTTC. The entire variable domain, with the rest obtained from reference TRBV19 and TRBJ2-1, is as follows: DGGITQSPKYLFRKEGQNVTLSCEQNLNHDAMYWYRQDPGQGLRLIYYSQIVNDFQKGDIAEGYSVSREKKESFPLTVTSAQKNPTAFYLCASSKTSGGGWNEQFFGPGTRLTVL.

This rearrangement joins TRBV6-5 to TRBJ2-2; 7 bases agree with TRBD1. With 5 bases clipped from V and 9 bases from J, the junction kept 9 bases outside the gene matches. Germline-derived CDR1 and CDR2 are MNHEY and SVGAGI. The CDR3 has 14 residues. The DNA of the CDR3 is TGTGCCAGCAGTAACAGGGGTATAAATCGGGAGCTGTTTTTT. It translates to CASSNRGINRELFF.

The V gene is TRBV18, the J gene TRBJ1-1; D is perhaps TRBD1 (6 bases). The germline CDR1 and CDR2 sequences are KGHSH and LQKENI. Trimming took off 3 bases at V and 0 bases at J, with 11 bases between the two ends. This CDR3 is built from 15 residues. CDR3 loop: CASSPRTVVNTEAFF. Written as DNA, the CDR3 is TGTGCCAGCTCACCCCGGACAGTCGTGAACACTGAAGCTTTCTTT.

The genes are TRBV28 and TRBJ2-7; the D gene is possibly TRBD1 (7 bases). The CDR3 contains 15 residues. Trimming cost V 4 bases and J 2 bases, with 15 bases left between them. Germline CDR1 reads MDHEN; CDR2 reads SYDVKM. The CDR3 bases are TGTGCCAGCAGTTCGACGACAGGGAGGCCCTACGAGCAGTACTTC. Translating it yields CASSSTTGRPYEQYF.

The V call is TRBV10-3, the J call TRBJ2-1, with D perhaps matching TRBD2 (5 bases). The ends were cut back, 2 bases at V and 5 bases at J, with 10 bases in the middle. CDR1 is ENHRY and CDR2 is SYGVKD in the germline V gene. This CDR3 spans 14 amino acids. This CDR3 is CAISEPAENNEQFF. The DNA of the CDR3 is TGTGCCATCAGTGAGCCAGCGGAGAACAATGAGCAGTTCTTC.

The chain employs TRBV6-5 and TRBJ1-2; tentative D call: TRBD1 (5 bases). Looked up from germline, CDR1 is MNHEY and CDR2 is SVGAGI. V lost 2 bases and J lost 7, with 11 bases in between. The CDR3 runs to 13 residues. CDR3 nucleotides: TGTGCCAGCAGTTACGGCAGGGAGGTTGGCTACACCTTC. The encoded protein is CASSYGREVGYTF.

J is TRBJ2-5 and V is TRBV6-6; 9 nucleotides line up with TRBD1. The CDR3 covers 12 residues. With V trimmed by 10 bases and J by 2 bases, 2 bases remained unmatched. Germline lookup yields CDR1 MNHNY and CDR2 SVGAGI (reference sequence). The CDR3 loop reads CATGTGQETQYF. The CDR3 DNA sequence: TGTGCCACCGGGACAGGGCAAGAGACCCAGTACTTC.

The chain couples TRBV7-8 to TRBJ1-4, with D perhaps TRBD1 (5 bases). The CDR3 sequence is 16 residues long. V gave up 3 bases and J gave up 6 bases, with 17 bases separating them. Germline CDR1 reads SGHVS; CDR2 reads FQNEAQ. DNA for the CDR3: TGTGCCAGCAGCTTCCCTGCCGGGGGGTACGATGAAAAACTGTTTTTT. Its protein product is CASSFPAGGYDEKLFF.

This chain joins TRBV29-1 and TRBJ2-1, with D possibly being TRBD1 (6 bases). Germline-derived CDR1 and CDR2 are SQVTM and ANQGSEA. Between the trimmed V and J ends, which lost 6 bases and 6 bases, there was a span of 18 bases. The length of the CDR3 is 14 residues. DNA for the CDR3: TGCAGCGTAGACCTGGGACACTATTTCAATGAGCAGTTCTTC. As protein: CSVDLGHYFNEQFF.

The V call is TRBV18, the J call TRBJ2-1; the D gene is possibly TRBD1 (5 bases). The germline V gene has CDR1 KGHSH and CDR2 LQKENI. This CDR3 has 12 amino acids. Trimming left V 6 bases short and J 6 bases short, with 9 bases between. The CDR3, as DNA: TGTGCCAGCTCCCAAGACAGCAATGAGCAGTTCTTC. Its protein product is CASSQDSNEQFF.